The sequence of this T cell receptor (beta chain) was determined in a study of CD4 and CD8 cells across lung adenocarcinoma regions. MiXCR, run by TCRdb on the PCR reads, gives a single entry per CDR3 protein. The sample records 20,000 to 30,000 distinct CDR3 sequences, 52% being singletons. Localized lung adenocarcinoma, a non-small cell lung cancer, affected the donors. J lost 2 bases, V lost 6 bases, and 3 bases had no gene match. Per germline, CDR1 ENHRY and CDR2 SYGVKD. This CDR3 is built from 15 residues. This clonotype was seen repeatedly, ten times or more. This chain uses TRBV10-3 with TRBJ2-1; 11 nucleotides agree with TRBD2. The sample comprised CD4+ T cells from the center of a lung tumor. The clonotype was recovered from a male donor with lung adenocarcinoma. The CD4 and CD8 labels of this study may be unreliable. CDR3: CAIRIAGGPYNEQFF. In DNA, the CDR3 is TGTGCCATCAGGATAGCGGGAGGGCCCTACAATGAGCAGTTCTTC.